The T cell receptor (beta chain) described here comes from a study of beta chain features in type 1 diabetes. Reverse transcribing all isolated RNA meant expressed TCRB transcripts were sequenced. Using immunoSEQ multiplex PCR, the repertoire was profiled, and TCRdb retains in-frame clones only, with some absent. The sample contains hundreds of thousands of clones, 15% of which appear only once. All sorted populations exceeded 95% purity. The germline CDR1 and CDR2 sequences are SGDLS and YYNGEE. Trimming cost V 3 bases and J 0 bases; bases outside gene matches: 3. There are 14 residues in the CDR3. The rearrangement joins TRBV9 to TRBJ2-7; TRBD1 agrees at 7 bases. This receptor was identified in a man in his late teens or twenties in good health. Source material: naive CD4+ T cells from blood. Here the CDR3 reads CASSGQGHSYEQYF. As DNA, the CDR3 is TGTGCCAGCAGCGGACAGGGACACTCCTACGAGCAGTACTTC.